The 10 T cell receptor beta chains below all came from one sample that was sequenced in a study of patients and donors after allogeneic stem cell transplantation. MiXCR, run by TCRdb on the RT-PCR reads, gives a single entry per CDR3 protein. The sample lists about a million distinct CDR3 sequences, approximately 18% occurring once. What was sequenced was blood, either unsorted or a sorted T cell fraction (not recorded which). These receptors were obtained from a human donor who was either an allogeneic HSCT recipient or a stem cell or donor lymphocyte infusion donor (not recorded which). It is not recorded whose cells these are; they may come from a transplant donor.

The table lists this clonotype with a few counts. The CDR3 here is CASSPPAPKWADTQYF. The CDR3 nucleotides are TGTGCCAGCAGCCCGCCGGCTCCCAAGTGGGCAGATACGCAGTATTTT. The gene calls are TRBV12-3 or TRBV12-4 and TRBJ2-3, with unresolved D. V was cut by 6 bases and J by 4 bases, with 20 bases left in between. The CDR3 totals 16 residues.

This clonotype was counted only a few times. The chain couples TRBV7-9 to TRBJ2-1; D remains unclear. Trimming pared 2 bases from V and 8 bases from J, leaving 13 bases between. Germline V gives CDR1 SEHNR, CDR2 FQNEAQ (reference sequence). The CDR3 spans 14 residues. CDR3 protein: CASSLSQVGHEQFF. The CDR3 DNA reads TGTGCCAGCAGCTTATCCCAGGTCGGCCATGAGCAGTTCTTC. The entire variable domain, with the rest obtained from reference TRBV7-9 and TRBJ2-1, is as follows: DTGVSQNPRHKITKRGQNVTFRCDPISEHNRLYWYRQTLGQGPEFLTYFQNEAQLEKSRLLSDRFSAERPKGSFSTLEIQRTEQGDSAMYLCASSLSQVGHEQFFGPGTRLTVL.

The table lists this clonotype with a few counts. This chain joins TRBV6-5 and TRBJ2-3; tentatively, D is TRBD1 (5 bases). Germline CDR1 MNHEY, CDR2 SVGAGI. Trimming removed 2 bases at V and 2 bases at J, with 23 bases between. The CDR3 consists of 19 residues. CDR3 nucleotide sequence: TGTGCCAGCAGTTACCTTAGGGGTAGAGCGTCCCTTTCCACAGATACGCAGTATTTT. As protein: CASSYLRGRASLSTDTQYF.

The genes are TRBV5-1 and TRBJ1-2; D ambiguous. The germline V gene encodes CDR1 SGHRS and CDR2 YFSETQ. V shed 0 bases and J shed 3 bases, with 9 bases lying between them. The CDR3 contains 14 residues. This CDR3 is CASSLAQPYYGYTF. The CDR3, as DNA: TGCGCCAGCAGCTTGGCCCAGCCCTACTATGGCTACACCTTC.

The CDR3 sequence: CASSLDILATNEKLFF. CDR3 nucleotide sequence: TGTGCCAGCTCACTGGACATTTTAGCAACTAATGAAAAACTGTTTTTT. This chain connects TRBV18 to TRBJ1-4, with a weak D call TRBD1 (5 bases). The CDR3 has 16 residues. Germline V gene data show CDR1 as KGHSH and CDR2 as LQKENI. V lost 4 bases to trimming and J lost 0 bases, with 12 bases between them.

This clonotype has just a few counts. The CDR3 nucleotides read TGTGCCAGCAGTTACTCGCTGTTTGGCAGGGAACATGGCTACACCTTC. It translates to CASSYSLFGREHGYTF. This chain links TRBV6-5 with TRBJ1-2; a possible D gene is TRBD1 (5 bases). Trimming shortened V by 0 bases and J by 6 bases, and 17 bases separated the two germline ends. This CDR3 has 16 amino acids. The germline V gene encodes CDR1 MNHEY and CDR2 SVGAGI.

This chain connects TRBV6-2 or TRBV6-3 to TRBJ2-1; 9 bases are a match to TRBD2. Germline lookup yields CDR1 MNHEY and CDR2 SVGEGT. J lost 6 bases, V lost 5 bases, and 11 bases had no gene match. The length of the CDR3 is 16 residues. The CDR3 nucleotides read TGTGCCAGCAGTCGAGCACCGGGACTAGCTGTCAATGAGCAGTTCTTC. Translation: CASSRAPGLAVNEQFF.

The chain combines TRBV4-1 with TRBJ2-7; no definite D call. V was clipped by 4 bases and J by 2 bases, with 12 bases between them. Per the germline V gene, CDR1 is MGHRA and CDR2 is YSYEKL. The CDR3 covers 14 residues. The CDR3 sequence: CASSLTSRPYEQYF. As DNA, the CDR3 is TGCGCCAGCAGCCTTACCTCCCGACCCTACGAGCAGTACTTC.

This clonotype was found a few times. The rearrangement joins TRBV4-3 to TRBJ2-2; the D call may be TRBD1 or TRBD2 (5 bases each). In germline, CDR1 is LGHNA, CDR2 YSLEER. Trimming pared 4 bases from V and 1 base from J, leaving 19 bases between. The CDR3 spans 18 residues. The CDR3 coding sequence is TGCGCCAGCAGCCCAGGTGCCCCCGGGGCCGTGAACACCGGGGAGCTGTTTTTT. Translation gives CASSPGAPGAVNTGELFF.

This clonotype was recorded a few times. The V call is TRBV7-9, the J call TRBJ1-1; D gene uncertain. Germline V CDR1 and CDR2: SEHNR, FQNEAQ (reference sequence). This CDR3 has 13 residues. Trimming cost V 6 bases and J 7 bases, with 15 bases left between them. CDR3 loop: CASRGGNTIEAFF. Written as DNA, the CDR3 is TGTGCCAGCAGAGGCGGGAACACCATTGAAGCTTTCTTT.